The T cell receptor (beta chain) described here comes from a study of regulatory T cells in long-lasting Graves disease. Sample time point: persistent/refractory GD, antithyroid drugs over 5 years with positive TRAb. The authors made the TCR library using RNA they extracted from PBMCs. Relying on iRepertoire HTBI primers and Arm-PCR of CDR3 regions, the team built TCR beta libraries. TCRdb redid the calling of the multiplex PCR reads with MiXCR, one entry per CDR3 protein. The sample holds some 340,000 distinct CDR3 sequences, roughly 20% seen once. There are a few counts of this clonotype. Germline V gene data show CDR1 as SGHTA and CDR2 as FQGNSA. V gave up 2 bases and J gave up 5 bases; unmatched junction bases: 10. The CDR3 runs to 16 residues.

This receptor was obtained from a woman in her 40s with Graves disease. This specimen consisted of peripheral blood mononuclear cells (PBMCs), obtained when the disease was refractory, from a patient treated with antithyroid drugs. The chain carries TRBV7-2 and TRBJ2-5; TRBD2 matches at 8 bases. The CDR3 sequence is CASSLRGDSGKETQYF. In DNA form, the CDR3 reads TGTGCCAGCAGCTTAAGAGGGGATAGCGGGAAGGAGACCCAGTACTTC.